Included here is one TCR beta chain sequence, with context. Its specificity is unknown. Naive CD4+ cells were CD45RA-selected; the remaining cells were memory. Generated by immunoSEQ multiplex PCR, the TCRdb table keeps only in-frame clones and is missing some. The table shows about a million clones, with roughly 80% occurring only once. This sample is part of a study of shared clonotypes between healthy human individuals. Study outcomes and limitations: Inspection by rarefaction showed sorted-subset sequencing to be incomplete despite large depth. Naive subsets generally exceeded memory subsets in estimated richness.

The CDR3 loop spans 15 amino acids. Trimming took 1 base from V and 2 from J, leaving 11 bases between them. The germline V gene has CDR1 SGHAT and CDR2 FQNNGV. The sequencing sample was made of memory CD4+ T cells from PBMCs. Stated subset: CD45RA-negative fraction. The rearrangement uses TRBV11-2 and TRBJ2-5, with no clear D. The clonotype was recovered from a man aged 18 to 30 in good health. Some clones in this sample may be carry-over from other donors' samples. The CDR3, as DNA: TGTGCCAGCAGCTTAGCATTGGGTAGACAAGAGACCCAGTACTTC. It encodes CASSLALGRQETQYF.